The source of this TCR beta chain is a study of T cells in Graves' hyperthyroidism and ophthalmopathy. TCR beta CDR3 sequences were amplified from RNA transcripts. First-round RT-PCR targeting the TCR CDR3 was performed with the HTBI primer set. TCRdb itself ran the multiplex PCR reads through MiXCR, one entry per CDR3 protein. The sample yields around 300,000 distinct CDR3 sequences, approximately 21% seen once. This CDR3 contains 14 residues. The V and J ends lost 0 bases and 4 bases respectively, with 10 bases between them. Germline V gives CDR1 MNHNS, CDR2 SASEGT. In this sample, this clonotype turned up a few times.

The TCR originated in a man younger than 40 with Graves' ophthalmopathy. The chain joins TRBV6-1 to TRBJ2-7, with D possibly being TRBD1 or TRBD2 (5 bases each). The sample consisted of blood. CDR3 loop: CASSEAQGGYEQYF. The CDR3 bases are TGTGCCAGCAGTGAAGCTCAGGGCGGGTACGAGCAGTACTTC.